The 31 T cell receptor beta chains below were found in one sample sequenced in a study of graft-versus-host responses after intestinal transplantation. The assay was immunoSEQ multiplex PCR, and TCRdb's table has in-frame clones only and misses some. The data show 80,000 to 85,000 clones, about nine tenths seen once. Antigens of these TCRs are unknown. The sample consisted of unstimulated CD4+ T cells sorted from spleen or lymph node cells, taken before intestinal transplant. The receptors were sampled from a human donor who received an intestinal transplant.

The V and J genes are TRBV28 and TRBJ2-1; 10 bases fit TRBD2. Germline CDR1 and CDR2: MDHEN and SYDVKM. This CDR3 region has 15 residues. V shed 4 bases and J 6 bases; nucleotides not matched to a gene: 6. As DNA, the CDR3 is TGTGCCAGCAGTTCAGGACTAGCGGTACTCAATGAGCAGTTCTTC. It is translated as CASSSGLAVLNEQFF.

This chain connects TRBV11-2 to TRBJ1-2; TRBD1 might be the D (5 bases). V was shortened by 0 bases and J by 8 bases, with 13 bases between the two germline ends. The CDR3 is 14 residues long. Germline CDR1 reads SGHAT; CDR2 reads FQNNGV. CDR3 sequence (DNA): TGTGCCAGCAGCTTAGATCAAGGAGGGGCGGGCTACACCTTC. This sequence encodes CASSLDQGGAGYTF.

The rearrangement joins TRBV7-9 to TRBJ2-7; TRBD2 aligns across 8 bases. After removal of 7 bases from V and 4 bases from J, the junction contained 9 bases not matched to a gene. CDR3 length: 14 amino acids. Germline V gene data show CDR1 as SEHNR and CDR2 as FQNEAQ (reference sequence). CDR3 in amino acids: CASTREAGVYEQYF. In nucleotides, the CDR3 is TGTGCCAGCACCCGGGAAGCGGGGGTGTACGAGCAGTACTTC.

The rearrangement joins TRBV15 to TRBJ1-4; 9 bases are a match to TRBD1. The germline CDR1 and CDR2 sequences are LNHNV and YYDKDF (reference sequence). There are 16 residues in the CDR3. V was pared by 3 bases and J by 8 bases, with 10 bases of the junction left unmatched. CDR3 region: CATSRSSGTGLEKLFF. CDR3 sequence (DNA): TGTGCCACCAGCAGGTCATCCGGGACAGGGCTAGAAAAACTGTTTTTT.

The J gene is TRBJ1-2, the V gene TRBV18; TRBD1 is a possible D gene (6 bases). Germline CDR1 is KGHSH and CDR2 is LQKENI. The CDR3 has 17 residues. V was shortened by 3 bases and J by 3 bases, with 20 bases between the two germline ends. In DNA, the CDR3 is TGTGCCAGCTCACCCCGCCCCACAGGGAGGGACGACTATGGCTACACCTTC. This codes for CASSPRPTGRDDYGYTF.

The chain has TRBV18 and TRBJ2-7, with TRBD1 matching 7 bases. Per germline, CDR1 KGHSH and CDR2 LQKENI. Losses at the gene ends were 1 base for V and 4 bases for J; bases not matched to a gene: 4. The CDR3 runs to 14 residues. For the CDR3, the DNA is TGTGCCAGCTCACCACAGGGGGCAGGATACGAGCAGTACTTC. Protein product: CASSPQGAGYEQYF.

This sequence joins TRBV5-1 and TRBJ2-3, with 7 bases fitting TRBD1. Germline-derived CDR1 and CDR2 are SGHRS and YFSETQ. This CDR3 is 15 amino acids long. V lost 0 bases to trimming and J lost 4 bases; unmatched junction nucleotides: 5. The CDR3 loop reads CASSLEGQSSDTQYF. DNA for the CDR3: TGCGCCAGCAGCTTGGAGGGACAGTCATCAGATACGCAGTATTTT.

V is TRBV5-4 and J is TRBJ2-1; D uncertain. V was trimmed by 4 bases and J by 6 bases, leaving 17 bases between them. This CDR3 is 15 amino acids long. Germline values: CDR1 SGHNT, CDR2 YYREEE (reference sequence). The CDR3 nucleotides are TGTGCCAGCAGCCCCAGCGACCCATTCTCCAATGAGCAGTTCTTC. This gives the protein CASSPSDPFSNEQFF.

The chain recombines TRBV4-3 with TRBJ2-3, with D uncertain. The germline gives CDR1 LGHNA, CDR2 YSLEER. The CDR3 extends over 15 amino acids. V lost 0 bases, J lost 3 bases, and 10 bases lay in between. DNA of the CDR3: TGCGCCAGCAGCCAAGATGGGCCCAAGACAGATACGCAGTATTTT. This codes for CASSQDGPKTDTQYF.

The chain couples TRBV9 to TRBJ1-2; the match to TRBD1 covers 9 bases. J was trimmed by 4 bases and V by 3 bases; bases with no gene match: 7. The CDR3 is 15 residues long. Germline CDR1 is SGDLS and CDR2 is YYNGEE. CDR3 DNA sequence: TGTGCCAGCAGCGCCCGGGACAGGGCCTTCTATGGCTACACCTTC. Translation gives CASSARDRAFYGYTF.

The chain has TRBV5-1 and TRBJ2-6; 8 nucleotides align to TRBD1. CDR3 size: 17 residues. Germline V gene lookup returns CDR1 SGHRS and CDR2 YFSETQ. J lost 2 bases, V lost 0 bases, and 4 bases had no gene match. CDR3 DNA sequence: TGCGCCAGCAGCTTGGGACAGGGGAACCCTGGGGCCAACGTCCTGACTTTC. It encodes CASSLGQGNPGANVLTF.

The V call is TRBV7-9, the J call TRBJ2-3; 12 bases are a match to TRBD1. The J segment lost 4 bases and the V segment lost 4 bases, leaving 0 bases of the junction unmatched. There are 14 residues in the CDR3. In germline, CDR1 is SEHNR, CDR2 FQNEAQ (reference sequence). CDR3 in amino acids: CASSWDRGPDTQYF. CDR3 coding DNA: TGTGCCAGCAGCTGGGACAGGGGGCCAGATACGCAGTATTTT.

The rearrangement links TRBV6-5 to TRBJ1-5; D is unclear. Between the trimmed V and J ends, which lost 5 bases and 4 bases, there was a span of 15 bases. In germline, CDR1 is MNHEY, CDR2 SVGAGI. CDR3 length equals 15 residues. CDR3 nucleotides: TGTGCCAGCAGTCCCGGAGGGTTGGGTAATCAGCCCCAGCATTTT. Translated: CASSPGGLGNQPQHF.

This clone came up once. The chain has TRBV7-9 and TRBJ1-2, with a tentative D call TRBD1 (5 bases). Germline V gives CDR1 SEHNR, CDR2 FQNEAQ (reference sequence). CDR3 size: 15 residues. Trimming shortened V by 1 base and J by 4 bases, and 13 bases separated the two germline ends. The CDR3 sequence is CASSLGEGTGYGYTF. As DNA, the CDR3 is TGTGCCAGCAGCTTAGGCGAAGGGACTGGCTATGGCTACACCTTC.

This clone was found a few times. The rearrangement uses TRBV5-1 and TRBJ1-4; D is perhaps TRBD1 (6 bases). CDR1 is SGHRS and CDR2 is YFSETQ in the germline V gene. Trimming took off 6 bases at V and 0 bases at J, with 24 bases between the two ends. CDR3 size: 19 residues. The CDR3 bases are TGCGCCAGCACCATTCTCAGGGGAAGAGGGTATGCAACTAATGAAAAACTGTTTTTT. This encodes CASTILRGRGYATNEKLFF. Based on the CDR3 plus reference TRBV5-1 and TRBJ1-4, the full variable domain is KAGVTQTPRYLIKTRGQQVTLSCSPISGHRSVSWYQQTPGQGLQFLFEYFSETQRNKGNFPGRFSGRQFSNSRSEMNVSTLELGDSALYLCASTILRGRGYATNEKLFFGSGTQLSVL.

In DNA form, the CDR3 reads TGCGCCAGCAGGTTCCTAATTTCCACAGATACGCAGTATTTT. Protein sequence: CASRFLISTDTQYF. This sequence joins TRBV10-2 and TRBJ2-3; D unclear. The CDR3 covers 14 residues. With 6 bases removed from V and 2 bases from J, the gap between germline ends came to 12 bases. Looked up from germline, CDR1 is WSHSY and CDR2 is SAAADI.

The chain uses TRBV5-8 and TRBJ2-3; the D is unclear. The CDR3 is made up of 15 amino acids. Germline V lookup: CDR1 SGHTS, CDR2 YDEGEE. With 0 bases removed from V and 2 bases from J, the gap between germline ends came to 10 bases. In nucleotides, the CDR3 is TGTGCCAGCAGCTTGGGTTCCGGGTCCACAGATACGCAGTATTTT. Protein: CASSLGSGSTDTQYF.

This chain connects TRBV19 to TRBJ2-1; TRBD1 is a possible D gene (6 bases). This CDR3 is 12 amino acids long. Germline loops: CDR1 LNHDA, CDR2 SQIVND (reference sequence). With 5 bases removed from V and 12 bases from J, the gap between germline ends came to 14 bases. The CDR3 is CASSGTLGGQFF. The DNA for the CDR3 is TGTGCCAGTAGTGGGACACTGGGTGGGCAGTTCTTC.

The CDR3 DNA is TGTGCCAGCAGCTTGTCCTTATCTGGGGCCAACGTCCTGACTTTC. Translating it yields CASSLSLSGANVLTF. The chain carries TRBV7-6 and TRBJ2-6; no clear D gene. CDR3 length equals 15 residues. Trimming took off 3 bases at V and 1 base at J, with 7 bases between the two ends. Germline CDR1 and CDR2: SGHVS and FNYEAQ.

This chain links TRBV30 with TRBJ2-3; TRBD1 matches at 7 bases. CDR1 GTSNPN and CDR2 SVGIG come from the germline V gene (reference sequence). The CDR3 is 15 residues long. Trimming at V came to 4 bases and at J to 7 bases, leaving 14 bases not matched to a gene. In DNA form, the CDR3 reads TGTGCCTGGATGTACAGGGGCACGAGTGTATATACGCAGTATTTT. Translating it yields CAWMYRGTSVYTQYF.

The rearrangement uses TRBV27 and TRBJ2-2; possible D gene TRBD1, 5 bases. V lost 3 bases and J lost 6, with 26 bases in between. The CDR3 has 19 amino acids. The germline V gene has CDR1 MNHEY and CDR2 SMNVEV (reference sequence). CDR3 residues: CASSFLSPPGQGRAGELFF. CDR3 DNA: TGTGCCAGCAGTTTCCTCTCGCCCCCGGGCCAGGGAAGGGCCGGGGAGCTGTTTTTT.

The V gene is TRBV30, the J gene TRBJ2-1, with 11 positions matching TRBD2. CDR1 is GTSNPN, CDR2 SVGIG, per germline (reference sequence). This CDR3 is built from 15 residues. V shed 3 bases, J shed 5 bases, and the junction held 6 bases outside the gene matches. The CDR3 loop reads CAWSAWTSGHNEQFF. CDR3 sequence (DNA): TGTGCCTGGAGCGCCTGGACTAGCGGGCACAATGAGCAGTTCTTC.

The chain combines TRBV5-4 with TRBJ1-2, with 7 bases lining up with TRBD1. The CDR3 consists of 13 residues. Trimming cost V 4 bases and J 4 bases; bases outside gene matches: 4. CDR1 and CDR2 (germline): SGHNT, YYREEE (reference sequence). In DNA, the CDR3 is TGTGCCAGCAGCCAGGACAGGATCTATGGCTACACCTTC. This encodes CASSQDRIYGYTF.

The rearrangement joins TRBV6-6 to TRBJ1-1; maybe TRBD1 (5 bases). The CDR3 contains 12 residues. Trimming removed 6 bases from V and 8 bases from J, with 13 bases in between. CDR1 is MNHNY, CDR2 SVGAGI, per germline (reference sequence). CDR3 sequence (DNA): TGTGCCAGCAGCTCATACACAGGAGAAGCTTTCTTT. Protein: CASSSYTGEAFF.

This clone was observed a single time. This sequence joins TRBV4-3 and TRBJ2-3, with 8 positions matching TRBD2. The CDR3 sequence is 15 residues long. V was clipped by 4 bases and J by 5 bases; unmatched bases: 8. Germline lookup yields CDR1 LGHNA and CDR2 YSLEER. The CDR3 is CASSLGLDGQDTQYF. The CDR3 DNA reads TGCGCCAGCAGCCTGGGACTAGACGGGCAAGATACGCAGTATTTT.

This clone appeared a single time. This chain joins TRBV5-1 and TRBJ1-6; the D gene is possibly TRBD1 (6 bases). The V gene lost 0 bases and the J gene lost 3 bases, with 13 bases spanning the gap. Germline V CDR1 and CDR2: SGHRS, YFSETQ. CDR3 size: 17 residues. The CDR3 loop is CASSLDGQRIYNSPLHF. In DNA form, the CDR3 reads TGCGCCAGCAGCTTGGACGGACAGAGAATCTATAATTCACCCCTCCACTTT.

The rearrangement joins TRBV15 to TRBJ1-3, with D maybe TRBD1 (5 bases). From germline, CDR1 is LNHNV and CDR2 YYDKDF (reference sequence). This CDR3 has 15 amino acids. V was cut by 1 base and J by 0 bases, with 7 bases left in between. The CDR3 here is CATSRATGSGNTIYF. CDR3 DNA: TGTGCCACCAGCAGAGCTACAGGCTCTGGAAACACCATATATTTT.

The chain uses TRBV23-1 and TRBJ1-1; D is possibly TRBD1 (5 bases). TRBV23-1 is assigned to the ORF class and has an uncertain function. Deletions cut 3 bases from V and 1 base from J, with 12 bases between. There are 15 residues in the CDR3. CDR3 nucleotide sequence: TGCGCCAGCAGTCATTATCTCGACAGGAACACTGAAGCTTTCTTT. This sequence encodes CASSHYLDRNTEAFF.

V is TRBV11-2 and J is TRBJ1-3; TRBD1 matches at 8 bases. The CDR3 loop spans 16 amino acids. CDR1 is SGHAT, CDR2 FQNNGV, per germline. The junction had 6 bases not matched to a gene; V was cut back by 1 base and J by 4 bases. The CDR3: CASSLVPTGVGNTIYF. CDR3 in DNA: TGTGCCAGCAGCTTAGTCCCGACAGGGGTCGGAAACACCATATATTTT. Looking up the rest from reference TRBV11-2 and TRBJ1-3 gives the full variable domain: EAGVAQSPRYKIIEKRQSVAFWCNPISGHATLYWYQQILGQGPKLLIQFQNNGVVDDSQLPKDRFSAERLKGVDSTLKIQPAKLEDSAVYLCASSLVPTGVGNTIYFGEGSWLTVV.

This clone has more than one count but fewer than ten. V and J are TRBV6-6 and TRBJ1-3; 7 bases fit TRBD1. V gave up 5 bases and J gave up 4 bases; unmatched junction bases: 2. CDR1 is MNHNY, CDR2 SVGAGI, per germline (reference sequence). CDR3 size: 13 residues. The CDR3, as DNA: TGTGCCAGCAGTGGGGGACAGGGAAACACCATATATTTT. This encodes CASSGGQGNTIYF.

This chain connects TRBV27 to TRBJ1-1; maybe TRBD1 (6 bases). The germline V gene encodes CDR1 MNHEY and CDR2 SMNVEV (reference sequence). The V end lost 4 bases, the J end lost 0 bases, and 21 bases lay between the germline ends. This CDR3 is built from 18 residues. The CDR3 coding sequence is TGTGCCAGCAGTTATCGCGGTTCGCAGGGGTTTCTGAACACTGAAGCTTTCTTT. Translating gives CASSYRGSQGFLNTEAFF.